This TCR beta chain was recovered during a study of robustness of blood B and T cell sequencing (dated by TCRdb to 2017 to 2018). Concerning the study at large: The study aimed to determine how much peripheral blood is needed to reliably characterize an individual's TCRbeta and IgG repertoires. In each of the 10 or so independently drawn blood samples, TCRbeta and IgG repertoires were quantified. As technical replicates, two replicate TCRbeta cDNA libraries were made from one shared RNA pool taken from a single 10 ml draw.

The library was generated by PCR. The sequencer was an Illumina MiSeq. cDNA was made using SMARTScribe reverse transcriptase and a 5' template-switch oligo that added a universal priming site. Each cDNA molecule was tagged by a 12-nucleotide random unique molecular identifier (UMI) carried on the template-switch oligo. During reverse transcription, TCRbeta transcripts were targeted using chain-specific reverse primers. Uracil DNA glycosylase treatment was used to remove residual template-switch adapters, and a Qiagen MinElute kit was used to purify the cDNA. For the first PCR, KAPA HiFi HotStart ReadyMix was used for 20 to 25 cycles, with amplification split across four 50 ul reactions containing step-out primers. Before any further amplification, the products of the first-round PCR were gel-purified. Illumina Nextera adapters were added in a second 8-cycle PCR, after which libraries were purified and pooled. The UMI barcode for each TCRbeta molecule was captured by a 50-nucleotide 5' read. The study's own analysis went as follows. Reads were grouped by UMI into consensus reads using the MIGEC toolkit. Forward and reverse consensus reads were merged with PEAR to produce final reads. Identical UMI-sequence pairs shared across libraries were treated as cross-sample contamination and removed by a custom decontamination script. MIGMAP, a wrapper around IgBLAST, was used for V(D)J assignment and CDR3 extraction. A TCR clonotype was defined by an identical V gene, J gene and CDR3 amino acid sequence; no sequencing was done for CDR1 and CDR2. Starting from the raw public reads, TCRdb applied fastp trimming at Q25, assembled clones with MiXCR and retained in-frame beta chains. Here each entry gathers all rows of one CDR3 protein and keeps the most common genes and DNA. These V and J calls originate from TCRdb's pipeline instead of the authors' own analysis. Present in this sample are about 4,000 distinct CDR3 sequences, about 51% of which were seen just once. The ten biggest clones cover over 20% of the sample.

TCRbeta repertoires were measured from mRNA instead of genomic DNA, an approach that captures expressed receptors. Without any cell sorting, leukocytes from the buffy coat were collected into Trizol, and RNA was extracted using the Direct-zol RNA MiniPrep Plus kit. To separate plasma, buffy coat and red blood cells, the EDTA blood tubes were centrifuged right away at 4 degrees C. The germline V and J ends show losses of 2 bases and 5 bases respectively, and no gene match explains 6 bases of the junction. Measured from the cysteine to the phenylalanine, the CDR3 is 14 residues long. CDR3 DNA is the only sequence kept; it has 42 bases, read in frame from the first base. From the germline V gene, CDR1 is SGHRS and CDR2 is YFSETQ. Beyond this particular receptor, the publication reports: The TCRbeta rarefaction curves did not fully level off, which suggests under-sequencing or many low-abundance clonotypes. EDTA tubes required immediate fractionation, limiting use in multi-site collections. Pooling tubes did not increase the overlap of rare TCRbeta clonotypes, which implies that much larger blood volumes would be needed to capture rare TCRbeta clonotypes. Combining 3 or 4 tubes (roughly 29-40 ml blood) brought coverage of the top 10,000 TCRbeta clonotypes close to saturation. Across technical replicate libraries, 85% to 95% of the top 10,000 TCRbeta clonotypes in one library were also found in the other. Every single 10 ml sample contained the 1,000 most abundant TCRbeta clonotypes from the pooled draws. Evidence of cross-contamination, likely from batch processing, showed up in one pair of TCRbeta libraries, so the UMI-sequence pairs shared by that pair of libraries were removed.

A remark on this clonotype: The antigen it binds to is not known. Base quality data are lacking; no much larger clone is found one base away.

Specimen: peripheral blood. This receptor was taken from a human donor in good health. Recombination connected TRBV5-1 to TRBJ1-2; TRBD1 fits 7 bases in the junction. This receptor has the CDR3 CASSFLTGEYGYTF. The sequenced DNA is TGCGCCAGCAGCTTCCTAACAGGGGAATATGGCTACACCTTC.